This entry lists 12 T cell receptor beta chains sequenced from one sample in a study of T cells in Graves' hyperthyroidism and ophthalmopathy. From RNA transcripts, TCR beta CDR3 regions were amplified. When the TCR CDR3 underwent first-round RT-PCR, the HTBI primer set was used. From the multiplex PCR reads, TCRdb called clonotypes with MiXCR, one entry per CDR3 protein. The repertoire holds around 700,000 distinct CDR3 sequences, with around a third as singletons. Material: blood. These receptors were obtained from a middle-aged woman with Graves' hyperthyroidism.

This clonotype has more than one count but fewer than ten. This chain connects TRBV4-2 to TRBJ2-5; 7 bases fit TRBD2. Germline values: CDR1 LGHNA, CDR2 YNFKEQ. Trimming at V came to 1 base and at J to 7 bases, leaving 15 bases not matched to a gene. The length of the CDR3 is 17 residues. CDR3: CASSQGLAGPPYGTQYF. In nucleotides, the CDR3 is TGTGCCAGCAGCCAAGGTTTAGCGGGCCCCCCTTACGGGACCCAGTACTTC.

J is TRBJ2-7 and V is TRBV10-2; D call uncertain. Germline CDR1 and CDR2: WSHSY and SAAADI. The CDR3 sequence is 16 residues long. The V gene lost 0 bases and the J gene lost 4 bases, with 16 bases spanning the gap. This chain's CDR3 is CASSESISGRIYEQYF. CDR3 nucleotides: TGCGCCAGCAGTGAGTCAATTTCAGGACGGATTTACGAGCAGTACTTC.

The CDR3 bases are TGCAGTGCCCGAACCCGCGCGGGAAGCACAGGGGAGAGCAATCAGCCCCAGCATTTT. Translated: CSARTRAGSTGESNQPQHF. J is TRBJ1-5 and V is TRBV20-1; 7 bases align to TRBD1. Germline V gene lookup returns CDR1 DFQATT and CDR2 SNEGSKA (reference sequence). V lost 6 bases to trimming and J lost 1 base; unmatched junction nucleotides: 21. The CDR3 is made up of 19 amino acids.

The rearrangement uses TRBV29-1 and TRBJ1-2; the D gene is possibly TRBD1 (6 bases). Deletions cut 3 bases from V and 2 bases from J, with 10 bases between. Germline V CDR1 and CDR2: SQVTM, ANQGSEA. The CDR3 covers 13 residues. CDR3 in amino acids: CSVDDGGNYGYTF. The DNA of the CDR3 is TGCAGCGTTGACGACGGGGGCAACTATGGCTACACCTTC.

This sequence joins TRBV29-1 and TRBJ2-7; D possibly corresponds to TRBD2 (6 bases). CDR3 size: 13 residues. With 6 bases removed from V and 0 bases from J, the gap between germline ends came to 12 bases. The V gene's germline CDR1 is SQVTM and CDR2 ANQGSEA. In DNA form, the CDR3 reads TGCAGCGTCGGGACTGCGAGCTCCTACGAGCAGTACTTC. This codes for CSVGTASSYEQYF.

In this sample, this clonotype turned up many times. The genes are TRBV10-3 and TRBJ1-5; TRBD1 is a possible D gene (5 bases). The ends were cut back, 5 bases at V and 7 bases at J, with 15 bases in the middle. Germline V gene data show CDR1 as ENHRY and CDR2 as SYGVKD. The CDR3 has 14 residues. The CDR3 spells CAISTTLGDQPQHF. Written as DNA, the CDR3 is TGTGCCATCAGTACAACATTAGGGGACCAGCCCCAGCATTTT.

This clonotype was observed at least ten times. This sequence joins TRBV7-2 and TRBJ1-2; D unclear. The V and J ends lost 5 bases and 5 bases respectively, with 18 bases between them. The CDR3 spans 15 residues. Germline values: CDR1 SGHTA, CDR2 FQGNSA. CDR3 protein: CASSLADTTSYGYTF. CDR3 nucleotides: TGTGCCAGCAGCCTCGCCGACACGACATCATATGGCTACACCTTC.

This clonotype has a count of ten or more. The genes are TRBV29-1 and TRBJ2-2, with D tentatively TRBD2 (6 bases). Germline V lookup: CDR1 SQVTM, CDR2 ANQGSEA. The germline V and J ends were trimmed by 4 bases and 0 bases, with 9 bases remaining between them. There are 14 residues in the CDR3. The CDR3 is CSVARDSNTGELFF. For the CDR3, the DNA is TGCAGCGTTGCGAGGGACTCGAACACCGGGGAGCTGTTTTTT.

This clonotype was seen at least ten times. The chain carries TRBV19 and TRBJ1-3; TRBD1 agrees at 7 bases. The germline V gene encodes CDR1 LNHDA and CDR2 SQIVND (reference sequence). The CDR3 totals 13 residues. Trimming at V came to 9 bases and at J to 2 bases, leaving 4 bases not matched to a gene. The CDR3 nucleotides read TGTGCCAGCCATACAGGGGCTGGAAACACCATATATTTT. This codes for CASHTGAGNTIYF. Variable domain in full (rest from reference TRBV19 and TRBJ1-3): DGGITQSPKYLFRKEGQNVTLSCEQNLNHDAMYWYRQDPGQGLRLIYYSQIVNDFQKGDIAEGYSVSREKKESFPLTVTSAQKNPTAFYLCASHTGAGNTIYFGEGSWLTVV.

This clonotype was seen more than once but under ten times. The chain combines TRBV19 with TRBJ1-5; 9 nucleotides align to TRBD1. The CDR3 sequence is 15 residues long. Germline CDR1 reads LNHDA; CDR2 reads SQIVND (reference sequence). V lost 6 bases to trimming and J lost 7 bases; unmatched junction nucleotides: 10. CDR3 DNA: TGTGCCAGTAGCCAAACAGGGGGCGAAGGGCAGCCCCAGCATTTT. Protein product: CASSQTGGEGQPQHF.

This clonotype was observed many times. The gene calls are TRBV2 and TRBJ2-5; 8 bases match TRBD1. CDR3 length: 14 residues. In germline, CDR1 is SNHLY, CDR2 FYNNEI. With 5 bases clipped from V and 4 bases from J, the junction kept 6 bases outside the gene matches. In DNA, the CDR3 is TGTGCCAGCAGTAAACAGGGGGGACCAGAGACCCAGTACTTC. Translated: CASSKQGGPETQYF.

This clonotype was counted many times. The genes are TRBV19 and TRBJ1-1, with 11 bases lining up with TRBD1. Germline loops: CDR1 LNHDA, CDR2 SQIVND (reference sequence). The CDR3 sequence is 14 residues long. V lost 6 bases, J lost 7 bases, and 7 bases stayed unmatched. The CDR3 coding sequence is TGTGCCAGTAGGTCTCGGGACAGGGGGATTGAAGCTTTCTTT. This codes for CASRSRDRGIEAFF.